The present entry profiles one T cell receptor beta chain with its context. The data were obtained in a study of blood T cell repertoires in COVID-19. Looking at the study overall: Whether acute or convalescent, the COVID-19 samples came from the United States, Italy and Spain.

TCRdb's table, derived via immunoSEQ multiplex PCR, lists solely in-frame clones and lacks some. In the table there are approximately 350,000 clones, 83% of which are singletons. The V gene's germline CDR1 is SGHTA and CDR2 FQGNSA. This CDR3 comprises 15 residues. J lost 3 bases, V lost 5 bases, and 7 bases had no gene match. This clonotype was sampled from a man under 40 with active or convalescent COVID-19. The V gene is TRBV7-2, the J gene TRBJ1-1, with TRBD1 matching 9 bases. Material: peripheral blood. The CDR3 sequence: CASSPTGQGDTEAFF. CDR3 sequence (DNA): TGTGCCAGCAGCCCAACGGGACAGGGAGACACTGAAGCTTTCTTT. The whole variable domain, filled in from reference TRBV7-2 and TRBJ1-1, reads GAGVSQSPSNKVTEKGKDVELRCDPISGHTALYWYRQSLGQGLEFLIYFQGNSAPDKSGLPSDRFSAERTGGSVSTLTIQRTQQEDSAVYLCASSPTGQGDTEAFFGQGTRLTVV.